This entry lists 15 T cell receptor beta chains sequenced from one sample in a study of T cells in women clearing cervical HPV infection. Using immunoSEQ multiplex PCR, the repertoire was profiled, and TCRdb retains in-frame clones only, with some absent. The sample totals 20,000 to 25,000 clones. The sequenced sample consisted of blood buffy coat. The receptors shown here come from a woman aged 18-70 years with a cervical HPV16 infection that either progressed to CIN3+ or cleared (not recorded which).

With respect to this clone: The missing CDR3 end, 3 residues past where the read stops, is filled in from the germline J gene. The chain joins TRBV5-1 to TRBJ2-1, with 9 bases fitting TRBD2. The length of the CDR3 is 14 residues. V was clipped by 7 bases and J by 5 bases; unmatched bases: 7. CDR1 is SGHRS, CDR2 YFSETQ, per germline. The DNA read from the CDR3 is TGCGCCAGCGGGGCGACTAGCGGAAACAATGAG. The encoded protein is CASGATSGNNE. In full, the CDR3 reads CASGATSGNNEQFF.

Regarding this clone: The read gets to within 3 residues of the CDR3 end, and the germline J gene fills in the rest. V usage is TRBV6-2 or TRBV6-3 and J usage is TRBJ1-1, with D perhaps TRBD1 (5 bases). This CDR3 contains 13 residues. CDR1 is MNHEY and CDR2 is SVGEGT in the germline V gene. Trimming left V 6 bases short and J 7 bases short, with 15 bases between. CDR3 bases read: TGTGCCAGCAGCCAATCCACACAGGTTGAA. Its protein is CASSQSTQVE. The complete CDR3 protein is CASSQSTQVEAFF.

Notes on this clone: The read ends 3 residues shy of where the CDR3 ends; the end is completed using the germline J gene. This chain uses TRBV11-2 with TRBJ2-7, with 11 bases fitting TRBD2. The CDR3 sequence is 15 residues long. The germline CDR1 and CDR2 sequences are SGHAT and FQNNGV. Losses at the gene ends were 5 bases for V and 2 bases for J; bases not matched to a gene: 5. Incomplete CDR3 DNA: TGTGCCAGCAGCCGAACTAGCGGGGGTACCTACGAG. Translating gives CASSRTSGGTYE. The full CDR3 sequence reads CASSRTSGGTYEQYF.

Concerning this clone: The missing CDR3 end, 3 residues past where the read stops, is filled in from the germline J gene. The rearrangement joins TRBV30 to TRBJ1-1; 9 nucleotides line up with TRBD1. Germline V lookup: CDR1 GTSNPN, CDR2 SVGIG (reference sequence). V was clipped by 2 bases and J by 3 bases; unmatched bases: 7. The CDR3 spans 15 residues. Here the CDR3 reads CAWSFTGQGDTEAFF. Partial CDR3 DNA: TGTGCCTGGAGTTTCACGGGACAGGGTGACACTGAA.

Details on this clone: The read ends 3 residues shy of where the CDR3 ends; the end is completed using the germline J gene. The chain has TRBV2 and TRBJ1-1; 8 bases agree with TRBD1. V lost 2 bases to trimming and J lost 5 bases; unmatched junction nucleotides: 4. The CDR3 runs 14 residues. CDR1 is SNHLY, CDR2 FYNNEI, per germline. The covered CDR3 bases are TGTGCCAGCAGTGAACAGGGGGCGCGGACTGAA. Amino acid sequence: CASSEQGARTE. The entire CDR3 protein is CASSEQGARTEAFF.

Note on this clone: Read data end 3 residues before the CDR3 end; the end is taken from the germline J gene. The rearrangement joins TRBV5-6 to TRBJ1-2; the D gene is possibly TRBD1 (6 bases). Germline V gene data show CDR1 as SGHDT and CDR2 as YYEEEE. This CDR3 has 13 amino acids. The sequenced CDR3 bases are TGTGCCAGCAGCGCCGGACAGCATCAGGGC. It codes for CASSAGQHQG. The CDR3, in full, reads CASSAGQHQGYTF.

This clone is labeled medium-sized based on frequency. The read gets to within 3 residues of the CDR3 end, and the germline J gene fills in the rest. This chain links TRBV6-2 or TRBV6-3 with TRBJ2-1, with 9 bases identical to TRBD1. The CDR3 is 16 amino acids. CDR1 is MNHEY and CDR2 is SVGEGT in the germline V gene. Germline trimming cut 5 bases from V and 0 bases from J; bases unmatched to any gene: 5. The CDR3 sequence: CASSPATGGSYNEQFF. The covered CDR3 bases are TGTGCCAGCAGTCCCGCGACAGGGGGCTCCTACAATGAG.

Points on this clone: The read terminates 3 residues before the CDR3 end, so the remaining end is supplied by the germline J gene. V and J are TRBV30 and TRBJ2-7, with D possibly being TRBD1 (6 bases). Germline lookup yields CDR1 GTSNPN and CDR2 SVGIG (reference sequence). V was shortened by 3 bases and J by 6 bases, with 12 bases between the two germline ends. The CDR3 consists of 12 residues. The covered CDR3 bases are TGTGCCTGGAGAAAAGGGGGAATCGAG. Protein: CAWRKGGIE. The complete CDR3 sequence is CAWRKGGIEQYF.

Note on this clone: Read coverage stops 3 residues before the CDR3 terminus; the germline J gene supplies the remainder. The gene calls are TRBV10-2 and TRBJ2-2, with 9 positions matching TRBD2. The length of the CDR3 is 14 residues. Per the germline V gene, CDR1 is WSHSY and CDR2 is SAAADI. Losses at the gene ends were 5 bases for V and 6 bases for J; bases not matched to a gene: 4. This chain's CDR3 is CASSLAGRAGELFF. CDR3 DNA, as far as it was read: TGCGCCAGCAGTCTAGCGGGACGGGCCGGGGAG.

In regard to this clone: At one of its ends the junction is not consistent with the germline gene, which may arise from a read error. The sequenced fragment ends 3 residues before the CDR3 boundary, so the rest is inferred from the germline J gene. The V gene is TRBV7-7, the J gene TRBJ2-2; TRBD2 matches 9 bases. The V gene's germline CDR1 is SSHAT and CDR2 FNYEAQ (reference sequence). The CDR3 is 15 residues long. Incomplete CDR3 DNA: TGTGCTAGCACCCAGGGAGCGGGAGGAGCCGGGGAG. Protein product: CASTQGAGGAGE. The entire CDR3 protein reads CASTQGAGGAGELFF.

As for this clone: The read is 3 residues too short to cover the CDR3 end, so that end is filled in from the germline J gene. The chain recombines TRBV15 with TRBJ2-5, with D perhaps TRBD2 (5 bases). The CDR3 consists of 16 residues. V lost 4 bases, J lost 4 bases, and 19 bases lay in between. From germline, CDR1 is LNHNV and CDR2 YYDKDF (reference sequence). Incomplete CDR3 DNA: TGTGCCACCAGCATGGACTCTAGGCGAGCCTTAGAGACC. It specifies CATSMDSRRALET. The entire CDR3 protein is CATSMDSRRALETQYF.

Regarding this clone: The CDR3 extends 3 residues past the end of the read, so its final part is completed from the germline J gene. The rearrangement links TRBV20-1 to TRBJ1-4; tentatively, D is TRBD1 (6 bases). The CDR3 is 15 amino acids. Trimming removed 0 bases at V and 7 bases at J, with 15 bases between. The V gene's germline CDR1 is DFQATT and CDR2 SNEGSKA (reference sequence). The covered CDR3 bases are TGCAGTGCTAGAGATCGGGGGGGCTGGAGTGAAAAA. This codes for CSARDRGGWSEK. The CDR3 as a whole reads CSARDRGGWSEKLFF.

Notes on this clone: The read ends 3 residues shy of where the CDR3 ends; the end is completed using the germline J gene. The chain carries TRBV7-2 and TRBJ1-1; tentative D call: TRBD1 (6 bases). Germline lookup yields CDR1 SGHTA and CDR2 FQGNSA. The CDR3 has 13 residues. V dropped 7 bases and J dropped 3 bases, with 12 bases sitting between them. The CDR3 DNA, read in part, is TGTGCCAGCAACGGGACACCTGACACTGAA. Translating it yields CASNGTPDTE. The CDR3, in full, reads CASNGTPDTEAFF.

In regard to this clone: The observed sequence ends 3 residues before the CDR3 terminus, with the missing tail filled in from the germline J gene. The chain employs TRBV11-2 and TRBJ2-5; a weak D match, TRBD1 (6 bases). This CDR3 spans 13 amino acids. CDR1 SGHAT and CDR2 FQNNGV come from the germline V gene. Trimming left V 5 bases short and J 4 bases short, with 11 bases between. The CDR3 reads CASSRGGLETQYF. The DNA read from the CDR3 is TGTGCCAGCAGCCGTGGGGGCTTAGAGACC.

About this clone itself: The CDR3 extends 3 residues past the end of the read, so its final part is completed from the germline J gene. The chain joins TRBV18 to TRBJ1-1; TRBD1 is a possible D gene (6 bases). Trimming pared 4 bases from V and 4 bases from J, leaving 10 bases between. Germline loops: CDR1 KGHSH, CDR2 LQKENI. The CDR3 contains 13 residues. The CDR3 bases that were read are TGTGCCAGCTCACAAAGACAGGCCACTGAA. Its translation is CASSQRQATE. In full, the CDR3 reads CASSQRQATEAFF.